The clone carrying this T cell receptor (beta chain) was seen a handful of times. Antigen: not known. With 2 bases removed from V and 5 bases from J, the gap between germline ends came to 15 bases. Looked up from germline, CDR1 is GTSNPN and CDR2 is SVGIG (reference sequence). The CDR3 extends over 15 amino acids. The study tagged each TCR cDNA molecule with a unique molecular identifier. MiXCR, run by TCRdb on the 5' RACE reads, gives a single entry per CDR3 protein. Counted here are some 47,000 distinct CDR3 sequences, 7.6% occurring once; the ten biggest clones make up 13%. The data belong to a study of spatial heterogeneity in lung cancer. As for the study in general: Consistently, beta-chain sequences turned up in larger numbers than alpha-chain sequences did.

Broader study findings: Whereas they appeared in blood less at follow-up, ubiquitous expanded tumor TCRs appeared there more at resection.

Regarding time point: sample taken at primary tumor resection. The sequenced material consisted of unsorted whole RNA from tumor, nontumor lung or frozen PBMC. Patients with untreated early-stage non-small cell lung cancer, numbering approximately 79, were the donors. The material sequenced was PBMCs, taken at surgery. The gene calls are TRBV30 and TRBJ1-4; TRBD1 is a possible D gene (6 bases). This clonotype was obtained from a female donor with early-stage non-small cell lung cancer. The CDR3 loop reads CAWSLNDRHNEKLFF. As DNA, the CDR3 is TGTGCCTGGAGTCTCAACGACAGGCACAATGAAAAACTGTTTTTT.